The 19 T cell receptor beta chains listed next were all sequenced from one sample in a study of CD8+CD57+ T cells in acquired aplastic anemia. An expansion of CD8+CD57+ cells by flow cytometry had been shown in patients chosen for sequencing. Both TCR beta VDJ combination and CDR3 sequence profiling were carried out. Genomic DNA was the template for this profiling. MiXCR, applied by TCRdb to the reads, yields one record per CDR3 protein. The profile shows roughly 200,000 distinct CDR3 sequences, roughly two thirds of them singletons. Sequencing was done on a sample of sorted CD4+, CD8+, or CD8+CD57+ T cells (not recorded which) from PBMCs. These receptors were taken from a human donor with aplastic anemia.

The V and J genes are TRBV20-1 and TRBJ2-3; D not resolved. The CDR3 runs to 15 residues. Germline values: CDR1 DFQATT, CDR2 SNEGSKA (reference sequence). Trimming pared 3 bases from V and 3 bases from J, leaving 16 bases between. The CDR3 sequence: CSASGHWLGTDTQYF. CDR3 DNA sequence: TGCAGTGCTAGTGGGCATTGGCTGGGGACAGATACGCAGTATTTT.

The chain combines TRBV19 with TRBJ1-6, with 7 bases fitting TRBD1. Trimming at V came to 7 bases and at J to 10 bases, leaving 7 bases not matched to a gene. The CDR3 is made up of 13 amino acids. Germline assignment: CDR1 LNHDA and CDR2 SQIVND (reference sequence). The CDR3 DNA sequence: TGTGCCAGTACCACTACAGGGGACTCACCCCTCCACTTT. This codes for CASTTTGDSPLHF.

As DNA, the CDR3 is TGCGCCAGCGCACCGGGAAGCTCGAGCACCGGGGAGCTGTTTTTT. Protein: CASAPGSSSTGELFF. The chain has TRBV5-1 and TRBJ2-2; a weak D match, TRBD2 (5 bases). CDR1 and CDR2 from the germline V gene are SGHRS and YFSETQ. This CDR3 contains 15 residues. With 7 bases removed from V and 4 bases from J, the gap between germline ends came to 17 bases.

The gene calls are TRBV15 and TRBJ2-5, with a possible D match to TRBD1 (5 bases). This CDR3 has 14 amino acids. Germline CDR1 reads LNHNV; CDR2 reads YYDKDF (reference sequence). V shed 5 bases and J shed 5 bases, with 15 bases lying between them. CDR3 nucleotide sequence: TGTGCCACCAGCTCAAGAAAGGGGTGGGAGACCCAGTACTTC. It codes for CATSSRKGWETQYF.

The chain is built from TRBV7-2 and TRBJ2-7, with 9 nucleotides matching TRBD2. The V gene end was trimmed by 3 bases and the J gene end by 0 bases; junction bases not matched to a gene: 6. The CDR3 consists of 16 residues. Germline V lookup: CDR1 SGHTA, CDR2 FQGNSA. The CDR3 reads CASSFTSGFSSYEQYF. CDR3 DNA sequence: TGTGCCAGCAGCTTCACTAGCGGGTTCAGCTCCTACGAGCAGTACTTC.

The rearrangement links TRBV7-9 to TRBJ2-2; tentatively, D is TRBD2 (6 bases). The CDR3 totals 14 residues. V was cut by 6 bases and J by 4 bases, with 12 bases left in between. CDR1 SEHNR and CDR2 FQNEAQ come from the germline V gene (reference sequence). Here the CDR3 reads CASSLTSSTGELFF. CDR3 DNA sequence: TGTGCCAGCAGTCTCACTAGCAGCACCGGGGAGCTGTTTTTT.

This chain uses TRBV7-3 with TRBJ1-6; possible D gene TRBD1, 5 bases. The CDR3 has 13 amino acids. Germline V gene lookup returns CDR1 SGHTA and CDR2 FQGTGA. V dropped 4 bases and J dropped 9 bases, with 10 bases sitting between them. The CDR3 nucleotides are TGTGCCAGCAGCTCGGGACTTGGTTCACCCCTCCACTTT. Amino acids: CASSSGLGSPLHF.

The rearrangement links TRBV19 to TRBJ2-5; D ambiguous. Looked up from germline, CDR1 is LNHDA and CDR2 is SQIVND (reference sequence). V was pared by 4 bases and J by 5 bases, with 11 bases between. This CDR3 is built from 13 residues. CDR3 in DNA: TGTGCCAGTAGTACGGTGAAGCAGGAGACCCAGTACTTC. Translation: CASSTVKQETQYF.

This clonotype was picked up a small number of times. This chain uses TRBV25-1 with TRBJ1-6, with D possibly matching TRBD1 (6 bases). The length of the CDR3 is 15 residues. The V end was cut by 4 bases, the J end by 8 bases, with 15 bases between. Germline V gene data show CDR1 as MGHDK and CDR2 as SYGVNS. The chain's CDR3 is CASSAYIGQHSPLHF. As DNA, the CDR3 is TGTGCCAGCAGTGCTTATATCGGACAGCATTCACCCCTCCACTTT.

The rearrangement uses TRBV7-3 and TRBJ2-2, with 8 nucleotides matching TRBD2. The CDR3 has 15 amino acids. V was pared by 4 bases and J by 6 bases, with 7 bases of the junction left unmatched. The germline gives CDR1 SGHTA, CDR2 FQGTGA. CDR3 protein: CASSYGLAQSGELFF. CDR3 coding DNA: TGTGCCAGCAGCTACGGACTAGCCCAATCCGGGGAGCTGTTTTTT.

Details on this clonotype: A junction end diverges from the germline sequence, so it may reflect a read error. The chain is built from TRBV7-9 and TRBJ2-7; D perhaps matches TRBD2 (5 bases). This CDR3 is 13 amino acids long. Germline CDR1 reads SEHNR; CDR2 reads FQNEAQ (reference sequence). CDR3 region: CASSLPVGSGRRF. CDR3 sequence (DNA): TGTGCCAGCAGCTTACCGGTGGGTAGTGGGCGGAGGTTC.

V is TRBV7-6 and J is TRBJ2-1, with no clear D. Germline V CDR1 and CDR2: SGHVS, FNYEAQ. Trimming shortened V by 1 base and J by 4 bases, and 5 bases separated the two germline ends. The CDR3 covers 13 residues. CDR3 coding DNA: TGTGCCAGCAGCTTAGGTCATTACAATGAGCAGTTCTTC. Protein: CASSLGHYNEQFF.

The genes are TRBV2 and TRBJ1-5; D is unresolved. Between the trimmed V and J ends, which lost 5 bases and 4 bases, there was a span of 6 bases. CDR1 is SNHLY and CDR2 is FYNNEI in the germline V gene. This CDR3 region has 12 residues. CDR3 loop: CASSPKNQPQHF. CDR3 DNA: TGTGCCAGCAGTCCCAAGAATCAGCCCCAGCATTTT.

The chain joins TRBV20-1 to TRBJ2-5; TRBD2 matches 7 bases. Germline V lookup: CDR1 DFQATT, CDR2 SNEGSKA (reference sequence). This CDR3 is built from 14 residues. With 3 bases clipped from V and 2 bases from J, the junction kept 6 bases outside the gene matches. The CDR3 sequence: CSARESSGQETQYF. CDR3 nucleotides: TGCAGTGCTAGGGAGTCTAGCGGACAAGAGACCCAGTACTTC.

This clonotype was seen a handful of times. This chain uses TRBV7-2 with TRBJ2-7; D is uncertain. The CDR3 has 14 amino acids. V lost 0 bases, J lost 3 bases, and 9 bases lay in between. Germline CDR1 and CDR2: SGHTA and FQGNSA. The CDR3: CASSLAGLHYEQYF. The CDR3 bases are TGTGCCAGCAGCTTAGCAGGGCTCCACTACGAGCAGTACTTC.

The chain carries TRBV7-3 and TRBJ2-5; D remains unclear. Germline-derived CDR1 and CDR2 are SGHTA and FQGTGA. V was shortened by 3 bases and J by 3 bases, with 8 bases between the two germline ends. The CDR3 spans 13 residues. The CDR3 sequence is CASSFRPKETQYF. The CDR3 coding sequence is TGTGCCAGCAGCTTTAGACCCAAAGAGACCCAGTACTTC.

The rearrangement links TRBV10-1 to TRBJ2-1, with 7 bases aligning to TRBD1. The CDR3 totals 15 residues. Germline values: CDR1 WNHNN, CDR2 SYGVQD (reference sequence). The junction had 6 bases not matched to a gene; V was cut back by 0 bases and J by 7 bases. The CDR3 spells CASSESVTGRNEQFF. The CDR3 DNA sequence: TGCGCCAGCAGTGAGTCGGTGACAGGGAGAAATGAGCAGTTCTTC.

The chain joins TRBV19 to TRBJ1-2, with D possibly TRBD1 on 5 matching bases. This CDR3 comprises 14 residues. CDR1 is LNHDA and CDR2 is SQIVND in the germline V gene (reference sequence). The V and J ends lost 3 bases and 5 bases respectively, with 13 bases between them. Written as DNA, the CDR3 is TGTGCCAGTAGTATGAAGCCAGGGTCGTATGGCTACACCTTC. Encoded protein: CASSMKPGSYGYTF.

The J gene is TRBJ2-3, the V gene TRBV10-1, with TRBD2 matching over 10 bases. J gave up 2 bases and V 0 bases, and 2 bases lay outside the gene matches. From germline, CDR1 is WNHNN and CDR2 SYGVQD (reference sequence). The CDR3 is 16 residues long. CDR3 region: CASSESGLAATDTQYF. Written as DNA, the CDR3 is TGCGCCAGCAGTGAGTCAGGACTAGCGGCCACAGATACGCAGTATTTT.